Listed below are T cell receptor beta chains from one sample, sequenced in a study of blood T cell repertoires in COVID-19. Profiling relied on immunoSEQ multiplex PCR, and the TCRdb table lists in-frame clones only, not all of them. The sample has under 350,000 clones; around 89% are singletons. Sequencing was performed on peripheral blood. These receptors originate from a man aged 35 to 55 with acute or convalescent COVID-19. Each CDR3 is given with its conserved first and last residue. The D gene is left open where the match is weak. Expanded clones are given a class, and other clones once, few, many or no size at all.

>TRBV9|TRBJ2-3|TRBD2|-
CASSAGTVAGGPDTQYF
TGTGCCAGCAGCGCGGGGACGGTAGCGGGGGGGCCAGATACGCAGTATTTT
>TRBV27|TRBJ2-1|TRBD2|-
CASSLERGVYNEQFF
TGTGCCAGCAGTTTGGAGCGGGGGGTCTACAATGAGCAGTTCTTC
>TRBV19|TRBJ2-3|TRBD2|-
CASSISGESTDTQYF
TGTGCCAGTAGTATCAGCGGGGAGAGCACAGATACGCAGTATTTT
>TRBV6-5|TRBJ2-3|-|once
CASRPTGGPDTQYF
TGTGCCAGCAGGCCGACGGGGGGCCCGGATACGCAGTATTTT
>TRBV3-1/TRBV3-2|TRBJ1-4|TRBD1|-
CASSQEPFYFGQGAEKLFF
TGTGCCAGCAGCCAAGAGCCGTTTTATTTCGGACAGGGGGCTGAAAAACTGTTTTTT
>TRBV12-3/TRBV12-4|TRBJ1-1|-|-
CASPLREAEAFF
TGTGCCAGCCCCCTCCGGGAGGCTGAAGCTTTCTTT
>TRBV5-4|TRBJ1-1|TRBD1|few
CASSLGQGWEAFF
TGTGCCAGCAGCTTAGGACAGGGATGGGAAGCTTTCTTT
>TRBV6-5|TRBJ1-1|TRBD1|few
CASRFDRGTEAFF
TGTGCCAGCAGATTCGACAGGGGCACTGAAGCTTTCTTT
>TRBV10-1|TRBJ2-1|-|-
CASSEEVAAFYNEQFF
TGCGCCAGCAGTGAGGAGGTAGCGGCCTTCTACAATGAGCAGTTCTTC
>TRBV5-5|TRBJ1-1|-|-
CASSFRNMNTEAFF
TGTGCCAGCAGCTTCAGGAACATGAACACTGAAGCTTTCTTT
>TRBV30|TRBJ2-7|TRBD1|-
CAWSEDRETSQYF
TGTGCCTGGAGTGAGGACAGGGAAACCTCGCAGTACTTC
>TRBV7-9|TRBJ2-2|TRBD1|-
CASSPGQGETGELFF
TGTGCCAGCAGCCCCGGACAGGGGGAAACCGGGGAGCTGTTTTTT
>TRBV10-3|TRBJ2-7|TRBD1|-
CAISLTGEKEGQYF
TGTGCCATCAGTCTGACAGGGGAGAAGGAAGGGCAGTACTTC
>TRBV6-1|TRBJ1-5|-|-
CASSEKGSWGDQPQHF
TGTGCCAGCAGTGAAAAAGGGTCCTGGGGCGATCAGCCCCAGCATTTT
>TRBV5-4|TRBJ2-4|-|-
CASSSGPDRIKNIQYF
TGTGCCAGCAGCTCGGGACCCGACAGGATCAAAAACATTCAGTACTTC
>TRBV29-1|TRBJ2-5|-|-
CSVEDLGTSETQYF
TGCAGCGTTGAAGATCTGGGCACGTCAGAGACCCAGTACTTC
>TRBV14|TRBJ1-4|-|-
CASSQMGRGKLFF
TGTGCCAGCAGCCAAATGGGGAGGGGGAAACTGTTTTTT
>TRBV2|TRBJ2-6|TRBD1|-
CASSGDSFSGANVLTF
TGTGCCAGCAGTGGGGACAGCTTCTCTGGGGCCAACGTCCTGACTTTC
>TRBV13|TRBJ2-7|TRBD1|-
CASSRSPNPGGISEQYF
TGTGCCAGCAGTCGATCCCCAAACCCAGGGGGCATCTCCGAGCAGTACTTC
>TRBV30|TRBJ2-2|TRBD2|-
CAWSVTAGGTGELFF
TGTGCCTGGAGTGTAACGGCGGGGGGCACCGGGGAGCTGTTTTTT
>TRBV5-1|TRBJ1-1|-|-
CASSLLTDVQISEAFF
TGCGCCAGCAGCTTGCTGACAGACGTACAAATATCTGAAGCTTTCTTT
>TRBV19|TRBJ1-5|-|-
CASSAGLLYQPQHF
TGTGCCAGTAGTGCCGGACTCCTCTATCAGCCCCAGCATTTT
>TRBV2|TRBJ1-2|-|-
CASSEQGYGYTF
TGTGCCAGCAGTGAACAGGGTTATGGCTACACCTTC
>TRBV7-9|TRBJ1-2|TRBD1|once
CASSFYSGGYGYTF
TGTGCCAGCAGCTTCTATTCAGGGGGCTATGGCTACACCTTC
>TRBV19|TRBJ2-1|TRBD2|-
CASSIRSSGGAAEQFF
TGTGCCAGTAGTATAAGGTCTAGCGGGGGGGCCGCTGAGCAGTTCTTC
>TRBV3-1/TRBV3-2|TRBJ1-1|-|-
CASSQVIGGLGTEAFF
TGTGCCAGCAGCCAAGTTATCGGGGGGCTAGGGACTGAAGCTTTCTTT
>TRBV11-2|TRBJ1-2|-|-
CASSGGVGYGYTF
TGTGCCAGCAGCGGAGGGGTGGGCTATGGCTACACCTTC
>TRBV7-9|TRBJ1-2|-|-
CASSLDRPEGYTF
TGTGCCAGCAGCCTCGACAGGCCAGAGGGCTACACCTTC
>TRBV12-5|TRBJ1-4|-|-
CASGLVQGPLTEKLFF
TGTGCTAGTGGTTTGGTACAGGGTCCGTTAACGGAAAAACTGTTTTTT
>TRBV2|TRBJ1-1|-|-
CASSVIKNTEAFF
TGTGCCAGCAGTGTCATCAAGAACACTGAAGCTTTCTTT
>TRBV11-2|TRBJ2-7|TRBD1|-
CASSLGPGQPYEQYF
TGTGCCAGCAGCTTAGGCCCGGGACAGCCCTACGAGCAGTACTTC
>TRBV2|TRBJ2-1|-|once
CASAKGVLSYNEQFF
TGTGCCAGCGCAAAGGGGGTCCTCTCCTACAATGAGCAGTTCTTC
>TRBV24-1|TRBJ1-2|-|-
CATSEKQHGYTF
TGTGCCACCAGTGAAAAACAACATGGCTACACCTTC
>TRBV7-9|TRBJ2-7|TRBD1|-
CASSPVPGTGFYEQYF
TGTGCCAGCAGCCCGGTCCCCGGGACAGGGTTCTACGAGCAGTACTTC
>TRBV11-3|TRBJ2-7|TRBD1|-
CASSSRGLGAEQYF
TGTGCCAGCAGCTCCAGGGGGCTGGGTGCCGAGCAGTACTTC
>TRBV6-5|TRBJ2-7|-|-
CASSPARGQSYEQYF
TGTGCCAGCAGCCCCGCCAGGGGACAATCCTACGAGCAGTACTTC
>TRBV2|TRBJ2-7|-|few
CASSELQGPNEQYF
TGTGCCAGCAGTGAGCTACAGGGCCCCAACGAGCAGTACTTC
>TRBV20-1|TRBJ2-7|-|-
CSASLPYLGDYEQYF
TGCAGTGCTAGTCTACCTTACCTAGGGGACTACGAGCAGTACTTC
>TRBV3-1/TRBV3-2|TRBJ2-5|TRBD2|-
CASSQVSSGGIQETQYF
TGTGCCAGCAGCCAAGTATCGAGCGGGGGGATCCAAGAGACCCAGTACTTC
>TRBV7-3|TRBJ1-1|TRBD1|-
CASSTGGGGTEAFF
TGTGCCAGCAGCACAGGGGGCGGCGGCACTGAAGCTTTCTTT
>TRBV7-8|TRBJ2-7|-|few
CASSLRGGPYEQYF
TGTGCCAGCAGCTTAAGGGGGGGACCCTACGAGCAGTACTTC